A single sample gave rise to the 16 T cell receptor beta chains below, sequenced in a study of blood T cell repertoires in COVID-19. Assay: immunoSEQ multiplex PCR; the TCRdb copy retains only in-frame clones and omits some. The top ten hold over 10% of the sample, which has about 280,000 clones, approximately 86% seen once. Source material: peripheral blood. The source is a woman aged 70 to 79 with COVID-19, enrolled during active disease.

The gene calls are TRBV9 and TRBJ1-3, with no clear D. This CDR3 contains 14 residues. Germline V lookup: CDR1 SGDLS, CDR2 YYNGEE. Trimming took off 0 bases at V and 1 base at J, with 5 bases between the two ends. CDR3 region: CASSVGESGNTIYF. In DNA, the CDR3 is TGTGCCAGCAGCGTAGGGGAGTCTGGAAACACCATATATTTT.

This rearrangement joins TRBV14 to TRBJ2-2; perhaps TRBD1 as D (5 bases). The ends were cut back, 4 bases at V and 5 bases at J, with 14 bases in the middle. The CDR3 covers 15 residues. The germline CDR1 and CDR2 sequences are SGHDN and FVKESK. The CDR3 region is CASSPRVSRTGELFF. The CDR3 bases are TGTGCCAGCAGCCCCAGGGTTTCTAGGACCGGGGAGCTGTTTTTT.

Only one count was recorded for this clone. The gene calls are TRBV30 and TRBJ2-7; 8 bases fit TRBD1. From germline, CDR1 is GTSNPN and CDR2 SVGIG (reference sequence). Trimming took 6 bases from V and 4 from J; bases not matched to a gene: 5. This CDR3 region has 12 residues. The CDR3 region is CACGRGPYEQYF. CDR3 DNA: TGTGCCTGCGGCAGGGGGCCGTACGAGCAGTACTTC.

This clone is a singleton in its sample. The V call is TRBV28, the J call TRBJ2-5; TRBD2 agrees at 11 bases. The V gene's germline CDR1 is MDHEN and CDR2 SYDVKM. The CDR3 is 15 residues long. After removal of 3 bases from V and 3 bases from J, the junction contained 3 bases not matched to a gene. The CDR3 region is CASSFLGLAEETQYF. Here the CDR3 DNA reads TGTGCCAGCAGTTTTCTGGGACTAGCGGAAGAGACCCAGTACTTC.

The chain links TRBV5-1 to TRBJ2-2, with 7 bases aligning to TRBD1. The CDR3 extends over 13 amino acids. V gave up 4 bases and J gave up 7 bases; unmatched junction bases: 4. CDR1 and CDR2 from the germline V gene are SGHRS and YFSETQ. In DNA, the CDR3 is TGCGCCAGCAGCCTACAGGGGAACGGGGAGCTGTTTTTT. Its protein is CASSLQGNGELFF.

Only a few counts were recorded for this clone. The rearrangement uses TRBV24-1 and TRBJ1-3; TRBD1 agrees at 7 bases. Per germline, CDR1 KGHDR and CDR2 SFDVKD. After removal of 7 bases from V and 3 bases from J, the junction contained 5 bases not matched to a gene. The length of the CDR3 is 14 residues. The CDR3 reads CATSPTGSGNTIYF. The CDR3 nucleotides read TGTGCCACCAGCCCGACAGGGAGTGGAAACACCATATATTTT.

V gene TRBV30 combines with J gene TRBJ1-6; D call uncertain. Germline values: CDR1 GTSNPN, CDR2 SVGIG (reference sequence). V was cut by 4 bases and J by 3 bases, with 19 bases left in between. This CDR3 spans 17 amino acids. The CDR3 DNA follows: TGTGCCTGGACCGGGAAGGTCTCTCCTTTCTATAATTCACCCCTCCACTTT. Its protein is CAWTGKVSPFYNSPLHF. The variable domain in full, completed from reference TRBV30 and TRBJ1-6, reads SQTIHQWPATLVQPVGSPLSLECTVEGTSNPNLYWYRQAAGRGLQLLFYSVGIGQISSEVPQNLSASRPQDRQFILSSKKLLLSDSGFYLCAWTGKVSPFYNSPLHFGNGTRLTVT.

The chain links TRBV20-1 to TRBJ1-1; D is uncertain. Trimming removed 4 bases from V and 8 bases from J, with 8 bases in between. The CDR3 totals 10 residues. From germline, CDR1 is DFQATT and CDR2 SNEGSKA (reference sequence). In DNA form, the CDR3 reads TGCAGTGCTACGTATTTGGAAGCTTTCTTT. Protein: CSATYLEAFF.

The chain links TRBV28 to TRBJ2-7, with a tentative D call TRBD2 (6 bases). The CDR3 is 15 residues long. Germline CDR1 is MDHEN and CDR2 is SYDVKM. Trimming cost V 5 bases and J 3 bases, with 17 bases left between them. The CDR3 DNA sequence: TGTGCCAGCAGTCCCGGGAGTTTTTTAAGCTACGAGCAGTACTTC. It is translated as CASSPGSFLSYEQYF.

This clone was counted once. The chain carries TRBV29-1 and TRBJ1-3; D not certain. The V and J ends lost 4 bases and 4 bases respectively, with 11 bases between them. The CDR3 sequence is 13 residues long. Germline V gene sequence: CDR1 SQVTM, CDR2 ANQGSEA. CDR3 in amino acids: CSVGETGGNTIYF. The CDR3 DNA follows: TGCAGCGTTGGGGAGACCGGAGGAAACACCATATATTTT.

This chain connects TRBV7-2 to TRBJ1-2; perhaps TRBD1 as D (5 bases). V lost 4 bases and J 3 bases, leaving 9 bases between the germline ends. CDR1 and CDR2 (germline): SGHTA, FQGNSA. This CDR3 has 13 amino acids. The CDR3 region has the DNA TGTGCCAGCAGCTCGCAGGGATACTATGGCTACACCTTC. This encodes CASSSQGYYGYTF.

There are a few counts of this clone. The chain recombines TRBV7-2 with TRBJ1-5; TRBD1 matches 8 bases. V lost 3 bases and J lost 5; bases outside the gene matches: 6. Per germline, CDR1 SGHTA and CDR2 FQGNSA. The CDR3 sequence is 15 residues long. CDR3 sequence: CASSFGQGGDQPQHF. The CDR3 DNA follows: TGTGCCAGCAGCTTTGGACAGGGTGGGGATCAGCCCCAGCATTTT.

CDR3 sequence reads: CASSLRGPWETQYF. In DNA form, the CDR3 reads TGTGCCAGCAGTTTACGAGGGCCCTGGGAGACCCAGTACTTC. This rearrangement joins TRBV27 to TRBJ2-5; D is possibly TRBD2 (5 bases). CDR1 is MNHEY, CDR2 SMNVEV, per germline (reference sequence). CDR3 length equals 14 residues. V was cut by 2 bases and J by 5 bases, with 12 bases left in between.

The chain joins TRBV6-6 to TRBJ2-4; 7 nucleotides match TRBD2. CDR1 and CDR2 from the germline V gene are MNHNY and SVGAGI (reference sequence). This CDR3 is 15 amino acids long. After removal of 2 bases from V and 9 bases from J, the junction contained 10 bases not matched to a gene. In DNA, the CDR3 is TGTGCCAGCAGTTACGGTGCGGGAGTGGGGGGCATTCAGTACTTC. Amino acid sequence: CASSYGAGVGGIQYF.

The V gene is TRBV6-5, the J gene TRBJ1-1, with D hard to call. Germline assignment: CDR1 MNHEY and CDR2 SVGAGI. Between the trimmed V and J ends, which lost 4 bases and 2 bases, there was a span of 17 bases. The CDR3 extends over 16 amino acids. CDR3 bases: TGTGCCAGCAGTTCCCTGGAGGAGGAGATCAACACTGAAGCTTTCTTT. It translates to CASSSLEEEINTEAFF.

This chain joins TRBV7-8 and TRBJ2-3; TRBD2 agrees at 16 bases. Germline values: CDR1 SGHVS, CDR2 FQNEAQ. With V trimmed by 4 bases and J by 1 base, 11 bases remained unmatched. The CDR3 runs 20 residues. CDR3 nucleotide sequence: TGTGCCAGCAGCTCCCCGGGACTAGCGGGGGGGTCGTACGGCACAGATACGCAGTATTTT. Translated: CASSSPGLAGGSYGTDTQYF.